This T cell receptor beta chain originates from a study of blood T cells in healthy people across ages. Comments on this clonotype: What it binds is unknown.

Whole-study findings and limits: Getting older went along with TCR beta diversity per million T cells dropping roughly linearly.

The CDR3 sequence is 15 residues long. Germline lookup yields CDR1 MGHDK and CDR2 SYGVNS. V lost 3 bases, J lost 2 bases, and 14 bases lay in between. A J-beta primer mix and a sample-barcoded 5' primer were used in a second PCR of about 7 to 11 cycles. TCRdb used MiXCR to reprocess the 5' RACE reads, holding one entry per CDR3 protein. The repertoire has 1.8 million or so distinct CDR3 sequences, about two fifths of them found once; the top ten carry 23%. Source material: blood. This receptor was taken from a human donor in good health. The rearrangement joins TRBV25-1 to TRBJ2-7; D not certain. The CDR3 region has the DNA TGTGCCAGCAGTGATCCTCTTAGCCTTACCTACGAGCAGTACTTC. Protein: CASSDPLSLTYEQYF.